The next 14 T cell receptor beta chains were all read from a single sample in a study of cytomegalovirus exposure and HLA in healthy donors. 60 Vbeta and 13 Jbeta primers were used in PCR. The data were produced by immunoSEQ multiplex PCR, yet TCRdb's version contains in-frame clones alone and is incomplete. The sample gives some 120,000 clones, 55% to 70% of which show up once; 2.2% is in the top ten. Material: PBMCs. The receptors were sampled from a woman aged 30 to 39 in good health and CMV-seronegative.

The CDR3 region is CASSHTDRALDYEQYF. The CDR3 DNA follows: TGTGCCAGCAGCCACACGGACAGGGCACTTGATTACGAGCAGTACTTC. The chain combines TRBV14 with TRBJ2-7; TRBD1 agrees at 8 bases. V dropped 3 bases and J dropped 4; count of bases not matched to a gene: 11. Germline V gene data show CDR1 as SGHDN and CDR2 as FVKESK. This CDR3 has 16 residues. The whole variable domain, filled in from reference TRBV14 and TRBJ2-7, reads EAGVTQFPSHSVIEKGQTVTLRCDPISGHDNLYWYRRVMGKEIKFLLHFVKESKQDESGMPNNRFLAERTGGTYSTLKVQPAELEDSGVYFCASSHTDRALDYEQYFGPGTRLTVT.

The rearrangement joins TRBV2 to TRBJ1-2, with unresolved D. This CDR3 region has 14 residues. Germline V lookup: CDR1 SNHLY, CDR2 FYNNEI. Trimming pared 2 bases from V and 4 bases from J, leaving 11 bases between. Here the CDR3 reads CASSEIGKAYGYTF. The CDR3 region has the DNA TGTGCCAGCAGTGAAATCGGGAAAGCCTATGGCTACACCTTC.

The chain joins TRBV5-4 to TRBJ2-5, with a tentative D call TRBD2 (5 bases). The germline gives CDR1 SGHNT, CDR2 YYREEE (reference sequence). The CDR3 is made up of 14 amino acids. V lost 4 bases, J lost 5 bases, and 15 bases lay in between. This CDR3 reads CASSPDLRRETQYF. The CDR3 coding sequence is TGTGCCAGCAGCCCGGACCTGAGGAGGGAGACCCAGTACTTC.

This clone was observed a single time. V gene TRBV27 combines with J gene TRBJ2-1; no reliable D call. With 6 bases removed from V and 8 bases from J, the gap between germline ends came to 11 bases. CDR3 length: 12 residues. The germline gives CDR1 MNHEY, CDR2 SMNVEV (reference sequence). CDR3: CASSQQHDEQFF. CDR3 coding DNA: TGTGCCAGCAGCCAACAACATGATGAGCAGTTCTTC.

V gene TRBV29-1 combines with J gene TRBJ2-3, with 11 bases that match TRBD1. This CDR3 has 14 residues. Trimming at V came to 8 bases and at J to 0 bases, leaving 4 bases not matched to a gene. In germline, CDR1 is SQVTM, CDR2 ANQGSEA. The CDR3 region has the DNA TGCAGCCCGGGACAGGGGGAAAGCACAGATACGCAGTATTTT. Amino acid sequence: CSPGQGESTDTQYF.

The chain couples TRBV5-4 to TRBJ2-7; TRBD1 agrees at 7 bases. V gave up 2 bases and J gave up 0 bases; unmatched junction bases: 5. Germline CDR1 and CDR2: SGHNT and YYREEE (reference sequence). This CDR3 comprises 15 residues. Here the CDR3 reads CASSLQGIRSYEQYF. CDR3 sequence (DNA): TGTGCCAGCAGCTTACAGGGGATTCGCTCCTACGAGCAGTACTTC. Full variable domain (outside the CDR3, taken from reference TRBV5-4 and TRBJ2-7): ETGVTQSPTHLIKTRGQQVTLRCSSQSGHNTVSWYQQALGQGPQFIFQYYREEENGRGNFPPRFSGLQFPNYSSELNVNALELDDSALYLCASSLQGIRSYEQYFGPGTRLTVT.

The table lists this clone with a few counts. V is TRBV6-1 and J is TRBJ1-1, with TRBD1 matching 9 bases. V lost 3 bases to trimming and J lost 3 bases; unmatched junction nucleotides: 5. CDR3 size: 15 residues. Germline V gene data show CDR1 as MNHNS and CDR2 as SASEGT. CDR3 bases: TGTGCCAGCAGTGACGCGGGACAGGGTTACACTGAAGCTTTCTTT. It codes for CASSDAGQGYTEAFF.

CDR3 residues: CASSVGGGYYEQYF. CDR3 sequence (DNA): TGTGCCAGCAGCGTAGGTGGAGGTTACTACGAGCAGTACTTC. V and J are TRBV9 and TRBJ2-7; tentative D call: TRBD2 (5 bases). With 0 bases removed from V and 3 bases from J, the gap between germline ends came to 10 bases. The CDR3 spans 14 residues. CDR1 is SGDLS, CDR2 YYNGEE, per germline. The full variable domain, rest sourced from reference TRBV9 and TRBJ2-7, is DSGVTQTPKHLITATGQRVTLRCSPRSGDLSVYWYQQSLDQGLQFLIQYYNGEERAKGNILERFSAQQFPDLHSELNLSSLELGDSALYFCASSVGGGYYEQYFGPGTRLTVT.

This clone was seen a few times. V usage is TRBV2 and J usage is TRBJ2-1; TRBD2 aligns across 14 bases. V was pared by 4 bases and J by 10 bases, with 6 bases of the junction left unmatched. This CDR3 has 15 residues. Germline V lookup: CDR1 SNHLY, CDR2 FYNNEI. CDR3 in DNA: TGTGCCAGCAGTGGGGGACTAGCGGGAGTCGGGGAGCAGTTCTTC. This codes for CASSGGLAGVGEQFF.

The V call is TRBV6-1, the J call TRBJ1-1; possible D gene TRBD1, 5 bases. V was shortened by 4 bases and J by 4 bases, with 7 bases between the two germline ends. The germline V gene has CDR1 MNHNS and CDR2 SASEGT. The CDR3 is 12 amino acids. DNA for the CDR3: TGTGCCAGCAGTGGTGGGGCCACTGAAGCTTTCTTT. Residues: CASSGGATEAFF.

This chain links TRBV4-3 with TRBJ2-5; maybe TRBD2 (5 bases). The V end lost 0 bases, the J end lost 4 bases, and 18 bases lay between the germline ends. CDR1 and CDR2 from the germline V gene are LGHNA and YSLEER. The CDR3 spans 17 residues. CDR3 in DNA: TGCGCCAGCAGCCAAGAGACCCTCCGGGAACGAGGAGAGACCCAGTACTTC. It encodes CASSQETLRERGETQYF.

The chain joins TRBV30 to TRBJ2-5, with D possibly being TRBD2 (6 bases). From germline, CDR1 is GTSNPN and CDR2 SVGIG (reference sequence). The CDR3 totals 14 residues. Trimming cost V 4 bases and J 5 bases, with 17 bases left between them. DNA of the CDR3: TGTGCCTGGACCGGGAGTACGGGGACGGAGACCCAGTACTTC. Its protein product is CAWTGSTGTETQYF.

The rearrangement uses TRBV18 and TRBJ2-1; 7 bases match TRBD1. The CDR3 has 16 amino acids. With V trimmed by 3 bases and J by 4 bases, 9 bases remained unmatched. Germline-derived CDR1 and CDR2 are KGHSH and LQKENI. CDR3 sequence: CASSPLQRQGYNEQFF. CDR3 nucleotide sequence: TGTGCCAGCTCACCGCTACAGAGACAGGGATACAATGAGCAGTTCTTC.

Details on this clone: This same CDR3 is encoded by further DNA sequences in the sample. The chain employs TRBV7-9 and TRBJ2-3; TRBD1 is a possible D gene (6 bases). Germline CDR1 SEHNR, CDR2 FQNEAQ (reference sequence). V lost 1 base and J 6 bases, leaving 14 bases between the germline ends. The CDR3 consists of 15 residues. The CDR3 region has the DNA TGTGCCAGCAGCTTAGGGGGACAAAACACGGATACGCAGTATTTT. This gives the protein CASSLGGQNTDTQYF.